Listed here are 9 T cell receptor beta chains from one sample, sequenced in a study of patients and donors after allogeneic stem cell transplantation. TCRdb ran MiXCR on the RT-PCR reads and lists one entry per CDR3 protein. The sample yields under 200,000 distinct CDR3 sequences, about 32% seen once. Sequencing was carried out using blood, either unsorted or a sorted T cell fraction (not recorded which). Receptors were obtained from a human donor who was either an allogeneic HSCT recipient or a stem cell or donor lymphocyte infusion donor (not recorded which). It is not recorded whose cells these are; they may come from a transplant donor.

This chain links TRBV20-1 with TRBJ2-2; 10 bases fit TRBD2. V trimming: 2 bases; J trimming: 4 bases; junction bases outside the gene matches: 7. Looked up from germline, CDR1 is DFQATT and CDR2 is SNEGSKA (reference sequence). The CDR3 is 16 amino acids. Here the CDR3 reads CSARPRLAGRTGELFF. The CDR3 nucleotides read TGCAGTGCTAGACCCCGACTAGCGGGCCGCACCGGGGAGCTGTTTTTT.

The chain carries TRBV20-1 and TRBJ2-2, with a tentative D call TRBD2 (5 bases). Germline V lookup: CDR1 DFQATT, CDR2 SNEGSKA (reference sequence). V lost 1 base and J 6 bases, leaving 15 bases between the germline ends. The CDR3 sequence is 15 residues long. The CDR3 sequence is CSARAARGSSGELFF. DNA of the CDR3: TGCAGTGCTAGAGCCGCCCGGGGAAGCTCCGGGGAGCTGTTTTTT.

The genes are TRBV20-1 and TRBJ2-7; D is tentatively TRBD1 or TRBD2 (6 bases each). This CDR3 spans 15 amino acids. The germline gives CDR1 DFQATT, CDR2 SNEGSKA (reference sequence). Trimming shortened V by 4 bases and J by 8 bases, and 24 bases separated the two germline ends. CDR3 sequence: CSAKLPGDTRRKQYF. CDR3 coding DNA: TGCAGTGCTAAGCTCCCGGGGGACACGCGGAGGAAGCAGTACTTC.

This chain connects TRBV5-1 to TRBJ1-1, with a tentative D call TRBD1 (6 bases). The V gene lost 4 bases and the J gene lost 3 bases, with 10 bases spanning the gap. Germline CDR1 is SGHRS and CDR2 is YFSETQ. This CDR3 is built from 13 residues. The CDR3 here is CASSRQGYTEAFF. The CDR3, as DNA: TGCGCCAGCAGCCGGCAGGGGTACACTGAAGCTTTCTTT.

The rearrangement links TRBV28 to TRBJ2-4; D possibly corresponds to TRBD1 (5 bases). V gave up 3 bases and J gave up 0 bases, with 9 bases separating them. The CDR3 has 15 residues. Germline V gene sequence: CDR1 MDHEN, CDR2 SYDVKM. The CDR3, as DNA: TGTGCCAGCAGTTTTAGGGGTGGAGCCAAAAACATTCAGTACTTC. It is translated as CASSFRGGAKNIQYF. The complete variable domain, with remaining parts taken from reference TRBV28 and TRBJ2-4, reads DVKVTQSSRYLVKRTGEKVFLECVQDMDHENMFWYRQDPGLGLRLIYFSYDVKMKEKGDIPEGYSVSREKKERFSLILESASTNQTSMYLCASSFRGGAKNIQYFGAGTRLSVL.

The sample holds a few counts of this clonotype. This chain joins TRBV18 and TRBJ1-4; a possible D gene is TRBD1 (5 bases). CDR1 KGHSH and CDR2 LQKENI come from the germline V gene. CDR3 length equals 16 residues. Between the trimmed V and J ends, which lost 0 bases and 4 bases, there was a span of 12 bases. As DNA, the CDR3 is TGTGCCAGCTCACCACCGGAGGGACCATTTAATGAAAAACTGTTTTTT. This encodes CASSPPEGPFNEKLFF.

This clonotype has just a few counts. This sequence joins TRBV25-1 and TRBJ2-6; D remains unclear. Germline loops: CDR1 MGHDK, CDR2 SYGVNS. Deletions cut 3 bases from V and 4 bases from J, with 10 bases between. This CDR3 has 15 residues. This chain's CDR3 is CASSEYVTGANVLTF. The CDR3, as DNA: TGTGCCAGCAGTGAGTACGTAACCGGGGCCAACGTCCTGACTTTC.

This clonotype was counted a few times. The gene calls are TRBV18 and TRBJ1-5, with D unresolved. The germline gives CDR1 KGHSH, CDR2 LQKENI. CDR3 length: 13 residues. V was pared by 2 bases and J by 7 bases, with 9 bases between. The CDR3 loop reads CASSPKKDQPQHF. The CDR3 DNA reads as TGTGCCAGCTCACCAAAAAAAGACCAGCCCCAGCATTTT.

The V gene is TRBV4-3, the J gene TRBJ2-3, with D unresolved. This CDR3 spans 16 amino acids. The V gene's germline CDR1 is LGHNA and CDR2 YSLEER. Trimming cost V 0 bases and J 1 base, with 11 bases left between them. DNA of the CDR3: TGCGCCAGCAGCCAAGATCCCCCGGCGGGCACAGATACGCAGTATTTT. It specifies CASSQDPPAGTDTQYF.